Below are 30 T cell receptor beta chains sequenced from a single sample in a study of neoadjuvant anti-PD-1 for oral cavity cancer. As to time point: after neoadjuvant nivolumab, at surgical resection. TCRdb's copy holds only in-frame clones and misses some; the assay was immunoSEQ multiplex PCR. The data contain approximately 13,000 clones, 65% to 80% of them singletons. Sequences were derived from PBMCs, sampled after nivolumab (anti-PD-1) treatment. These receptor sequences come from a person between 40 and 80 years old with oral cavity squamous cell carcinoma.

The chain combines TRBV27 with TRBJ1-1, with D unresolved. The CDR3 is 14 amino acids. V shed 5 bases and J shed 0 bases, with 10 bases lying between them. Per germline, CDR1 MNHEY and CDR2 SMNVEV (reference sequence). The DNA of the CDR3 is TGTGCCAGCAGTCCCCTAGCGATGAACACTGAAGCTTTCTTT. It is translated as CASSPLAMNTEAFF.

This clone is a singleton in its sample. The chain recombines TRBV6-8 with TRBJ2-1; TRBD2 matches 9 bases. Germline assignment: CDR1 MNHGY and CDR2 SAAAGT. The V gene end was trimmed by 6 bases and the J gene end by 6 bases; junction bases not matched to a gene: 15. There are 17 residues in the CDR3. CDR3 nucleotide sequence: TGTGCCAGCAGCTCCCCGTGGGCGGGAGGGCCACGCAATGAGCAGTTCTTC. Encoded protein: CASSSPWAGGPRNEQFF.

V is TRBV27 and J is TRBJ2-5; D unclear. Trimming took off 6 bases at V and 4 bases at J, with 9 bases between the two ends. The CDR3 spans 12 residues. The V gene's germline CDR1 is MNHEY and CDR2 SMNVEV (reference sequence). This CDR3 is CASSSRRETQYF. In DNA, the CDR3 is TGTGCCAGCAGCTCCCGTCGAGAGACCCAGTACTTC.

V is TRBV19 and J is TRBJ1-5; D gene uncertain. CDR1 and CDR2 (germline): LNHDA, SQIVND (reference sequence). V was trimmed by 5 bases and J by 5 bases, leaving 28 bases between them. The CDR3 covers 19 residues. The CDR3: CASSLAPTIIGGVDQPQHF. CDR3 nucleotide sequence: TGTGCCAGTAGTCTGGCCCCGACAATCATTGGTGGGGTGGATCAGCCCCAGCATTTT.

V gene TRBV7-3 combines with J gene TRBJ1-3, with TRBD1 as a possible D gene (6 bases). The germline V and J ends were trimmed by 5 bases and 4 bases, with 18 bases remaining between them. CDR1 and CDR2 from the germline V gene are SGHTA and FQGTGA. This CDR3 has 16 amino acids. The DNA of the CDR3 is TGTGCCAGCAGCGCGACGGGCAGGGGCTCCGGAAACACCATATATTTT. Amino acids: CASSATGRGSGNTIYF.

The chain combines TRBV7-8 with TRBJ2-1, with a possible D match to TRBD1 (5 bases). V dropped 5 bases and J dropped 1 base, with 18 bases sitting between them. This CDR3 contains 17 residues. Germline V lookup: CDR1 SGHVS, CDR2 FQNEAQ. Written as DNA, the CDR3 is TGTGCCAGCAGCCCCAGGCTCCAGGGCAATTCCTACAATGAGCAGTTCTTC. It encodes CASSPRLQGNSYNEQFF. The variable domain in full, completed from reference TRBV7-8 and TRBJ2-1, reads GAGVSQSPRYKVAKRGQDVALRCDPISGHVSLFWYQQALGQGPEFLTYFQNEAQLDKSGLPSDRFFAERPEGSVSTLKIQRTQQEDSAVYLCASSPRLQGNSYNEQFFGPGTRLTVL.

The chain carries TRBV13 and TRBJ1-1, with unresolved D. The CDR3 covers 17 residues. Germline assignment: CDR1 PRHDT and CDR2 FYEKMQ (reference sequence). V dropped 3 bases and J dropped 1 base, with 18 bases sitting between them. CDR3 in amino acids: CASSFMGWPGRNTEAFF. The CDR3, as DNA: TGTGCCAGCAGCTTCATGGGGTGGCCAGGCCGGAACACTGAAGCTTTCTTT.

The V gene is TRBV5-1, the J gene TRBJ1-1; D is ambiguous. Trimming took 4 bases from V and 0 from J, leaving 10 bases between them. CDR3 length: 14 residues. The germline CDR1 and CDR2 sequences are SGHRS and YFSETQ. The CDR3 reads CASSRLGLNTEAFF. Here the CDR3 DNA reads TGCGCCAGCAGCCGACTAGGGTTGAACACTGAAGCTTTCTTT.

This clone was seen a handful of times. CDR3 sequence (DNA): TGTGCCAGCAGTCCCCGGAGTGGGCTCTATGGCTACACCTTC. Its protein is CASSPRSGLYGYTF. J is TRBJ1-2 and V is TRBV27; D is uncertain. In germline, CDR1 is MNHEY, CDR2 SMNVEV (reference sequence). The CDR3 is made up of 14 amino acids. V was pared by 5 bases and J by 4 bases, with 14 bases between.

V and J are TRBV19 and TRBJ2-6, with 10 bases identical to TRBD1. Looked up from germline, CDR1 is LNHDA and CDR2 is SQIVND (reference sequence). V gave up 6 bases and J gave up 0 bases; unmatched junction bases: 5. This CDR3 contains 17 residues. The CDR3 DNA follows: TGTGCCAGTAGAAGGGACAGGGGATCCTCTGGGGCCAACGTCCTGACTTTC. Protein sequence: CASRRDRGSSGANVLTF.

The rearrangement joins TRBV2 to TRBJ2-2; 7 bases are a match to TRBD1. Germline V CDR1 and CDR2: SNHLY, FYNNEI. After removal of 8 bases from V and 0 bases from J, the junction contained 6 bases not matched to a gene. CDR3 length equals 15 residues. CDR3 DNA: TGTGCCAGCCCTAAGACAGGGACGAACACCGGGGAGCTGTTTTTT. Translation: CASPKTGTNTGELFF.

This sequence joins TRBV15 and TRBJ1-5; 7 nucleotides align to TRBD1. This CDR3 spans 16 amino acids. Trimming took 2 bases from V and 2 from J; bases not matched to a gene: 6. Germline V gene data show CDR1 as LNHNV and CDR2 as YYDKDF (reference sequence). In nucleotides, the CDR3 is TGTGCCACCAGCAGAAGCCGGACAGGCGGCAATCAGCCCCAGCATTTT. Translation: CATSRSRTGGNQPQHF.

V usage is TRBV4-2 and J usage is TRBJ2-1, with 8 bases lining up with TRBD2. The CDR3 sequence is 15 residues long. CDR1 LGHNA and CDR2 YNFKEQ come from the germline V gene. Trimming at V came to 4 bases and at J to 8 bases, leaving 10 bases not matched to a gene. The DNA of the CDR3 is TGTGCCAGCAGCCCTTACAGCGGGAGTAGCTATGAGCAGTTCTTC. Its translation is CASSPYSGSSYEQFF.

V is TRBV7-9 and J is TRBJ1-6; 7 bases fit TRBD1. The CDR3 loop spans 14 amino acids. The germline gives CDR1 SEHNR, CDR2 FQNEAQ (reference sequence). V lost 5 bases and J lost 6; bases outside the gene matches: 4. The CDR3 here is CASSHGTVNSPLHF. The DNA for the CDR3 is TGTGCCAGCAGCCACGGGACAGTTAATTCACCCCTCCACTTT.

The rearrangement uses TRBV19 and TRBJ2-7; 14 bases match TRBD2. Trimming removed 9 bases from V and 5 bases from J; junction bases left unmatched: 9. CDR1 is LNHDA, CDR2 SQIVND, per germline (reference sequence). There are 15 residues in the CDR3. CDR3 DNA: TGTGCCAGCCGAAGACTAGCGGGAGGGCCGGACGAGCAGTACTTC. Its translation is CASRRLAGGPDEQYF.

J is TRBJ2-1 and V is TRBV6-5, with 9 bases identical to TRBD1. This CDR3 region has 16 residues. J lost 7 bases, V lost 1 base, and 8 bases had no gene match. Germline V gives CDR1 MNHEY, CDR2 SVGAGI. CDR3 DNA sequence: TGTGCCAGCAGTTACTGGACCGGGACAGGGAGAAATGAGCAGTTCTTC. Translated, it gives CASSYWTGTGRNEQFF.

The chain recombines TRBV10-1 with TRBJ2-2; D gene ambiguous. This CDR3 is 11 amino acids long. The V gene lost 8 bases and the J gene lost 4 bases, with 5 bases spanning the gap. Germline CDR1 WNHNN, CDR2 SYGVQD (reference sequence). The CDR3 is CASGGTGELFF. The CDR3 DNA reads TGCGCCAGCGGCGGCACCGGGGAGCTGTTTTTT.

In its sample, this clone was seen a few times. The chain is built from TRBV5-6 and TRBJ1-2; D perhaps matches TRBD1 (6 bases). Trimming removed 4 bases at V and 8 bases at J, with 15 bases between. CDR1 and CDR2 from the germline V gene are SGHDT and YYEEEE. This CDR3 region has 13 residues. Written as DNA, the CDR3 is TGTGCCAGCAGCGTCGGGACACTCGGCGGCTACACCTTC. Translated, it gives CASSVGTLGGYTF.

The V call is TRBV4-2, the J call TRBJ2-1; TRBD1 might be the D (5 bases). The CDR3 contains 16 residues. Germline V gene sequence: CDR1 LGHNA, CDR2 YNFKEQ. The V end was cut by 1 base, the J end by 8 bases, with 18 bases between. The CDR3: CASSQGGGQGYDEQFF. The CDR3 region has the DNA TGTGCCAGCAGCCAAGGAGGTGGCCAGGGTTATGATGAGCAGTTCTTC.

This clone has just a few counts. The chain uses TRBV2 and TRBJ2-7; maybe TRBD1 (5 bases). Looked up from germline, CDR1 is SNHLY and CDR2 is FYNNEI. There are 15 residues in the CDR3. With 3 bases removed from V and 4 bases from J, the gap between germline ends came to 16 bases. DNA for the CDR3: TGTGCCAGCAGTGATTCCTTAGGGGTCCGTTACGAGCAGTACTTC. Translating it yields CASSDSLGVRYEQYF.

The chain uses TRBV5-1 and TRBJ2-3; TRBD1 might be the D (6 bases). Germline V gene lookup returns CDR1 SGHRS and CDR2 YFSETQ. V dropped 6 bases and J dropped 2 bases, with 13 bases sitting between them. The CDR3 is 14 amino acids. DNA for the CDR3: TGCGCCAGCAAGGGGCAGGGGTACACAGATACGCAGTATTTT. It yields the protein CASKGQGYTDTQYF.

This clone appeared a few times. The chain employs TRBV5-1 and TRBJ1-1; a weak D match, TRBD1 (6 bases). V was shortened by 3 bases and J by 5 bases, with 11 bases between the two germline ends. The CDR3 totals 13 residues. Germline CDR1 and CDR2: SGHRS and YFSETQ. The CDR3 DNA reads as TGCGCCAGCAGCTCACAGGGCCTGACTGAAGCTTTCTTT. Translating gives CASSSQGLTEAFF.

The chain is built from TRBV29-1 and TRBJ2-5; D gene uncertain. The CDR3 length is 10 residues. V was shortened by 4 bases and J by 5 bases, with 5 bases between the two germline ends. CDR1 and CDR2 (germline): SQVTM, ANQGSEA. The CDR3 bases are TGCAGCGTTGCGTGGGAGACCCAGTACTTC. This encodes CSVAWETQYF.

Written as DNA, the CDR3 is TGTGCCAGCAGTTTATTTGGGGAGACGGCGCAGTATTTT. This translates into CASSLFGETAQYF. The chain links TRBV27 to TRBJ2-3, with D perhaps TRBD2 (5 bases). V was trimmed by 1 base and J by 10 bases, leaving 12 bases between them. Germline V gene sequence: CDR1 MNHEY, CDR2 SMNVEV (reference sequence). The CDR3 runs 13 residues.

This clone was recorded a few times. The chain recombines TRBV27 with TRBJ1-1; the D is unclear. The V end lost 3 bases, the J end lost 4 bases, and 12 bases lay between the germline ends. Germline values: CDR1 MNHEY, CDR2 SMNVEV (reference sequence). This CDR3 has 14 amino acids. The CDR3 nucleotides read TGTGCCAGCAGTTTTGGCCTTCCAAGCACTGAAGCTTTCTTT. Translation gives CASSFGLPSTEAFF.

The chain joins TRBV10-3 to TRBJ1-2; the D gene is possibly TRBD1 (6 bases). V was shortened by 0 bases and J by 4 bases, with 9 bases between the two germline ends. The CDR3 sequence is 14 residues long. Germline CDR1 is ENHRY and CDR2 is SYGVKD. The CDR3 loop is CAISESGTPYGYTF. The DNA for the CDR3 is TGTGCCATCAGTGAGTCCGGGACACCCTATGGCTACACCTTC.

The chain's CDR3 is CASSQDLGATEAFF. CDR3 sequence (DNA): TGTGCCAGCAGCCAAGATTTGGGTGCCACTGAAGCTTTCTTT. The chain links TRBV14 to TRBJ1-1; D remains unclear. V lost 0 bases, J lost 4 bases, and 9 bases lay in between. Germline lookup yields CDR1 SGHDN and CDR2 FVKESK. The CDR3 covers 14 residues.

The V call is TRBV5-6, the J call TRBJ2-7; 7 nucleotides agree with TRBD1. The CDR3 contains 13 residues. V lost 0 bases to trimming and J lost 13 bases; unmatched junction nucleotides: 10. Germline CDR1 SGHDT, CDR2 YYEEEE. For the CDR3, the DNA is TGTGCCAGCAGCTTGGCAGGGGGACAGTCGTTTTACTTC. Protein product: CASSLAGGQSFYF.

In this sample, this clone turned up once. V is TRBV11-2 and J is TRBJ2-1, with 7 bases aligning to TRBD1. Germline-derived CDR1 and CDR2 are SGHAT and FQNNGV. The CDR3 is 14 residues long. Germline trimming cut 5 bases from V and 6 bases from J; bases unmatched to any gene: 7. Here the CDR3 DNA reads TGTGCCAGCAGCGGGGACAGCGTAGGCAATGAGCAGTTCTTC. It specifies CASSGDSVGNEQFF.

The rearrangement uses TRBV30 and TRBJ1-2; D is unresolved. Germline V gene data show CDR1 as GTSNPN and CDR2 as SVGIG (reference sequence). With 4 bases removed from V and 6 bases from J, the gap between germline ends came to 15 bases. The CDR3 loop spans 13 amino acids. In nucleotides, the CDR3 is TGTGCCTGGACAGGCCTTTTGGGCGATGGCTACACCTTC. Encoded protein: CAWTGLLGDGYTF.